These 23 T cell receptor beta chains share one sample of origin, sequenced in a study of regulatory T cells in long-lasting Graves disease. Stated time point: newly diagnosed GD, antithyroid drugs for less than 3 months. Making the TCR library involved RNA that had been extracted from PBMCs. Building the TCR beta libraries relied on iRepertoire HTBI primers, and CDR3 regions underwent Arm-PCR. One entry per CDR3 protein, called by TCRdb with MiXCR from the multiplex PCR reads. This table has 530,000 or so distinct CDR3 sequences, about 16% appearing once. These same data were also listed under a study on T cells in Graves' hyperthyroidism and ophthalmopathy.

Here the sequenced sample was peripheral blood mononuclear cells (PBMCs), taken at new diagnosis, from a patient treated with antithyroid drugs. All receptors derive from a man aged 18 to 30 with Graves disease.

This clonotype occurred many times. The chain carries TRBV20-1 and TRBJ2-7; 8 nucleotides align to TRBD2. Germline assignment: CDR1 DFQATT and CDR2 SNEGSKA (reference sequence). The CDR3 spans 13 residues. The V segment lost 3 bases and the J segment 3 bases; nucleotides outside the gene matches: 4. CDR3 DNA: TGCAGTGCTAGCGGGAGGGCTATCTACGAGCAGTACTTC. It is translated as CSASGRAIYEQYF.

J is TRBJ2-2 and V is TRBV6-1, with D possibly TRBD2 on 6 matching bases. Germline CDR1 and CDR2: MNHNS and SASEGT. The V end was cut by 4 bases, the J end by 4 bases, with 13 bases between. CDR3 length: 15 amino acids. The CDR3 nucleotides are TGTGCCAGCAGTGTCAACTTCGGGAGCACCGGGGAGCTGTTTTTT. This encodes CASSVNFGSTGELFF.

The CDR3 sequence is CASRSGAGGSYEQYF. The CDR3 DNA reads TGTGCCAGCCGCTCCGGGGCGGGGGGGTCCTACGAGCAGTACTTC. The rearrangement uses TRBV6-1 and TRBJ2-7, with TRBD2 matching 9 bases. V was pared by 8 bases and J by 1 base, with 9 bases of the junction left unmatched. The V gene's germline CDR1 is MNHNS and CDR2 SASEGT. The CDR3 runs 15 residues.

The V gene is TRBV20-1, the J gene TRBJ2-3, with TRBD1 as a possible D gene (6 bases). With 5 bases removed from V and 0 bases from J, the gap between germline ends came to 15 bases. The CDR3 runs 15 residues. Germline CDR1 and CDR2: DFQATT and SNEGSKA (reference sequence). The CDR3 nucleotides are TGCAGTGCTTCTCCCAGGACAGCCAGCACAGATACGCAGTATTTT. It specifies CSASPRTASTDTQYF.

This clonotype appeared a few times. CDR3 sequence (DNA): TGTGCCAGTAGTATCGCGGGCGATCCTAACTATGGCTACACCTTC. Translation: CASSIAGDPNYGYTF. V gene TRBV19 combines with J gene TRBJ1-2; D is uncertain. This CDR3 spans 15 amino acids. The ends were cut back, 3 bases at V and 0 bases at J, with 11 bases in the middle. CDR1 LNHDA and CDR2 SQIVND come from the germline V gene (reference sequence).

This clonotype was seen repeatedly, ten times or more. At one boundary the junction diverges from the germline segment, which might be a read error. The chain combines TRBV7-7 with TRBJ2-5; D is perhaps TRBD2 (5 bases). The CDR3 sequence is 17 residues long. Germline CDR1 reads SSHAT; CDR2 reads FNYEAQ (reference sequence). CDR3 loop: CASSNPPGPRGQETQYF. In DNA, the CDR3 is TGTGCTAGCAGCAATCCGCCGGGCCCCCGGGGTCAAGAGACCCAGTACTTC.

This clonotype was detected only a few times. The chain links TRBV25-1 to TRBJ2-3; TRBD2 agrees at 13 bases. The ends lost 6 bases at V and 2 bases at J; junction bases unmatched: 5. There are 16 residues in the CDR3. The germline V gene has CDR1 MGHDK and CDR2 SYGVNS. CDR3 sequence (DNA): TGTGCCAGCAGAACTAGCGGGAGGGCGGCCACAGATACGCAGTATTTT. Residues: CASRTSGRAATDTQYF.

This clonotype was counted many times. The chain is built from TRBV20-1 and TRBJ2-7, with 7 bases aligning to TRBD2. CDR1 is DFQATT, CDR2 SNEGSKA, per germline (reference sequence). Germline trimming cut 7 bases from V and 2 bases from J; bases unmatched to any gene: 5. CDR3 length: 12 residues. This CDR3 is CSGGGDPYEQYF. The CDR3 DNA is TGCAGTGGGGGGGGGGACCCCTACGAGCAGTACTTC.

CDR3 DNA: TGTGCCAGCAGTCAACCGGGCCCGTTGGCCAATGAGCAGTTCTTC. It translates to CASSQPGPLANEQFF. V gene TRBV12-3 or TRBV12-4 combines with J gene TRBJ2-1; the D is unclear. This CDR3 comprises 15 residues. The ends were cut back, 5 bases at V and 6 bases at J, with 17 bases in the middle.

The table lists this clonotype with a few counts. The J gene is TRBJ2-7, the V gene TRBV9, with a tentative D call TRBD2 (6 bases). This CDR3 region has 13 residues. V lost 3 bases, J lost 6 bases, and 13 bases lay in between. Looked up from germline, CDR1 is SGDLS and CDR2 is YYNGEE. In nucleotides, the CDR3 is TGTGCCAGCAGCGCGTGGGGGGACTCCGAGCAGTACTTC. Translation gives CASSAWGDSEQYF.

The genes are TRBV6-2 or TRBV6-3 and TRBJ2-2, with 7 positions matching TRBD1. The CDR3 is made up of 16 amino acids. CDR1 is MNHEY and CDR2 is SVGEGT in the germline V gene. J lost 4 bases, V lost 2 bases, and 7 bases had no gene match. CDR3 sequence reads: CASSYDRGLGTGELFF. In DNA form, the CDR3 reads TGTGCCAGCAGTTACGATAGGGGGCTCGGCACCGGGGAGCTGTTTTTT.

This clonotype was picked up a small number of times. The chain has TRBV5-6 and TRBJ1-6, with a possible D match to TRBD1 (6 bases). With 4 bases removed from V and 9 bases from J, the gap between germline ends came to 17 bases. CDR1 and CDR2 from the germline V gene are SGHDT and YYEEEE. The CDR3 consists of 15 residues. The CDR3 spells CASSQRAGAVSPLHF. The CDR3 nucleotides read TGTGCCAGCAGCCAAAGGGCGGGGGCAGTTTCACCCCTCCACTTT.

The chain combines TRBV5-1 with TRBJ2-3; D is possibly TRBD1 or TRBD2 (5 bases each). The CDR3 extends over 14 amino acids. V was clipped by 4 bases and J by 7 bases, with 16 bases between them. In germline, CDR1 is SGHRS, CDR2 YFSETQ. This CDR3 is CASSPNSGGNTQYF. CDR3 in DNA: TGCGCCAGCAGCCCTAATTCTGGGGGAAATACGCAGTATTTT.

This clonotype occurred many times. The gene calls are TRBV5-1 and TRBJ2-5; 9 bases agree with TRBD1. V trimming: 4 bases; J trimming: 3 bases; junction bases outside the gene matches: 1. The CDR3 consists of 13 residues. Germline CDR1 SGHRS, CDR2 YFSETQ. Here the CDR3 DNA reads TGCGCCAGCAGCCGGACAGGGGAAGAGACCCAGTACTTC. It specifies CASSRTGEETQYF.

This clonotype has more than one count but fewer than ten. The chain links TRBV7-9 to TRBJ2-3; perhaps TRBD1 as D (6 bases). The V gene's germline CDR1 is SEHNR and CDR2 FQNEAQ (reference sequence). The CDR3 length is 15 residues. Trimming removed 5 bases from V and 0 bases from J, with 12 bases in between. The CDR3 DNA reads TGTGCCAGCAGCCGGGTTGACAGGAGCACAGATACGCAGTATTTT. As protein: CASSRVDRSTDTQYF.

The CDR3 loop is CASSQDYTDTQYF. The DNA of the CDR3 is TGTGCCAGCAGTCAAGACTACACTGATACGCAGTATTTT. V is TRBV2 and J is TRBJ2-1, with D possibly being TRBD2 (5 bases). The closer fit of TRBJ2-3 to the DNA end suggests the J call may be wrong. CDR1 is SNHLY and CDR2 is FYNNEI in the germline V gene. The CDR3 covers 13 residues.

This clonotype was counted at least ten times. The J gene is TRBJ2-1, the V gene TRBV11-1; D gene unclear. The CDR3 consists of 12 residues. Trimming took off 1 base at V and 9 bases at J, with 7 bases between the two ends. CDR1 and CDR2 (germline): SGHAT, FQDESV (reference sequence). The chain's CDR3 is CASSLVRTEQFF. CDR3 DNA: TGTGCCAGCAGCTTAGTCCGAACTGAGCAGTTCTTC.

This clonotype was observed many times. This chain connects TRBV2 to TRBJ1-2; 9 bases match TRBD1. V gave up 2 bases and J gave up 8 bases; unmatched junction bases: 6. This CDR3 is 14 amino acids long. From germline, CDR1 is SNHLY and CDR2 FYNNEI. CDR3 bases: TGTGCCAGCAGTGAATTAAAGGACAGGGGAGGCTACACCTTC. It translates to CASSELKDRGGYTF.

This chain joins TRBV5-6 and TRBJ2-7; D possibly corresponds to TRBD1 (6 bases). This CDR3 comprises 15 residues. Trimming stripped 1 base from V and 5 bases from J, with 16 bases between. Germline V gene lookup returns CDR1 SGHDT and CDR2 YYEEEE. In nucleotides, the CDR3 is TGTGCCAGCAGCTTGCCGCAGGGGTTTCGGAACGAGCAGTACTTC. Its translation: CASSLPQGFRNEQYF.

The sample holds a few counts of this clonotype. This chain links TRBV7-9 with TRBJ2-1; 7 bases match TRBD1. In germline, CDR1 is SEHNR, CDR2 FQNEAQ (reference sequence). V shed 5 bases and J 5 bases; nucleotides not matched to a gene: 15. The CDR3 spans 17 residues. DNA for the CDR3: TGTGCCAGCAGCCCTCACCCACGGACAGGAAGCCACAATGAGCAGTTCTTC. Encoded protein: CASSPHPRTGSHNEQFF.

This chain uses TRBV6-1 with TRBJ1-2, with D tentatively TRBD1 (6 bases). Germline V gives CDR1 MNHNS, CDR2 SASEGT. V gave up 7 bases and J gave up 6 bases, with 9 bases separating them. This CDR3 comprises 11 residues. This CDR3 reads CASNAGDGYTF. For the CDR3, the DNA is TGTGCCAGCAATGCAGGGGATGGCTACACCTTC.

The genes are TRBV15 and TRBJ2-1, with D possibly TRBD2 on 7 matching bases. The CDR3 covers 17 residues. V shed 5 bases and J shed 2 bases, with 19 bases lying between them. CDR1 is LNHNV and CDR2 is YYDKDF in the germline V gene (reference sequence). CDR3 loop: CATSEGEGASPYNEQFF. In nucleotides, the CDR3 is TGTGCCACCAGCGAGGGGGAGGGCGCCAGCCCCTACAATGAGCAGTTCTTC.

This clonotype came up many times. The CDR3 sequence is CATVVAGGLRNEQFF. DNA for the CDR3: TGTGCCACCGTAGTTGCGGGAGGGCTGCGGAATGAGCAGTTCTTC. This chain uses TRBV2 with TRBJ2-1; 9 nucleotides agree with TRBD2. In germline, CDR1 is SNHLY, CDR2 FYNNEI. Trimming took 10 bases from V and 7 from J; bases not matched to a gene: 14. This CDR3 comprises 15 residues.